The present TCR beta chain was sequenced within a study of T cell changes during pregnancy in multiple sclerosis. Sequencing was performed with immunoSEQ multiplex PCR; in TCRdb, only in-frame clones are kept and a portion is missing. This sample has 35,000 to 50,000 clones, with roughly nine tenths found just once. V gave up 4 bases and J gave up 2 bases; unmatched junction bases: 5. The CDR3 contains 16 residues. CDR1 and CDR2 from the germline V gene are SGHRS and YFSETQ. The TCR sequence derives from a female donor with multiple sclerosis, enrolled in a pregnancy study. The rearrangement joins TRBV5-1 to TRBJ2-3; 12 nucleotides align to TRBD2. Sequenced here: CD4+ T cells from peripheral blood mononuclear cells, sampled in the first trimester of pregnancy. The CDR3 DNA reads TGCGCCAGCAGCCCTCGGACTAGCGGGATCACAGATACGCAGTATTTT. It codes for CASSPRTSGITDTQYF.